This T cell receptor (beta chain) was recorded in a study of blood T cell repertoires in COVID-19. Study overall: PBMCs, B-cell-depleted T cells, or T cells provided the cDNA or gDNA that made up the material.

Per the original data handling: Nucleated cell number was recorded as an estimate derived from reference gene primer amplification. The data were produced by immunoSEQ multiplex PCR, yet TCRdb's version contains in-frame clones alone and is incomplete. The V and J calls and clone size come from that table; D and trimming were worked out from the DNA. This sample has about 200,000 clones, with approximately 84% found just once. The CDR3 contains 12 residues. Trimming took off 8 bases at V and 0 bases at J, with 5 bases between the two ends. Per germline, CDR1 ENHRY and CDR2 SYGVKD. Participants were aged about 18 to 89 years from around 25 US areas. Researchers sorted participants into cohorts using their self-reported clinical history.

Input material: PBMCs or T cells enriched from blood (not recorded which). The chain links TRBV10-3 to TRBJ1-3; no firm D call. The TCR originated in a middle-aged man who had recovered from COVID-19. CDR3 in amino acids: CAIQVSGNTIYF. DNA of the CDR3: TGTGCCATCCAGGTCTCTGGAAACACCATATATTTT.